A single T cell receptor beta chain is shown here with its context. This sample is part of a study of blood T cell repertoires in COVID-19. Per germline, CDR1 MNHEY and CDR2 SMNVEV (reference sequence). The CDR3 is 15 residues long. V gave up 3 bases and J gave up 3 bases, with 12 bases separating them. Data came from immunoSEQ multiplex PCR; TCRdb stores just in-frame clones and leaves some out. The table records 250,000 to 350,000 clones, around 84% of them present only once. This rearrangement joins TRBV27 to TRBJ2-1; a weak D match, TRBD2 (6 bases). The TCR originated in a human donor with COVID-19, enrolled during active disease. The donor label of this sample is uncertain. Material: peripheral blood. CDR3 coding DNA: TGTGCCAGCAGTTTTAGCGGAGTTAGCTACAATGAGCAGTTCTTC. Amino acid sequence: CASSFSGVSYNEQFF.